The rows below give T cell receptor beta chains drawn from one sample of a study of blood T cells in healthy people across ages. Using its own MiXCR run on the 5' RACE reads, TCRdb lists one record per CDR3 protein. The sample carries about 830,000 distinct CDR3 sequences, 55% to 65% recorded once. What was sequenced was blood. The receptors derive from a man aged 25-45 years in good health. Each CDR3 is given with its conserved first and last residue. The D gene is left open where the match is weak. Clone size is not always given. Where it is, it says once, few, many or a class for expanded clones.

V	J	size	D	DNA	CDR3
TRBV5-1	TRBJ2-3	-	-	TGCGCCAGCAGCTTCCGGACAGCGGGTCCGGGAGATACGCAGTATTTT	CASSFRTAGPGDTQYF
TRBV6-6	TRBJ2-7	-	TRBD1	TGTGCCAGCCTTACCGCCCCGGGACAGGGATACGAGCAGTACTTC	CASLTAPGQGYEQYF
TRBV7-2	TRBJ2-5	-	TRBD2	TGTGCCAGCAGCTATAGCGGGTCAGAGACCCAGTACTTC	CASSYSGSETQYF
TRBV15	TRBJ2-3	-	-	TGTGCCACCAGCAGAGTTAGGGGCACAGATACGCAGTATTTT	CATSRVRGTDTQYF
TRBV20-1	TRBJ2-5	-	TRBD2	TGCAGTGCTAGAGACAATAACAGGACTAGGGTATGGGAGCAGTACTTC	CSARDNNRTRVWEQYF
TRBV6-2/TRBV6-3	TRBJ2-6	-	-	TGTGCCAGCAGTTACCAGGGGGGTCTCACCTCTGGGGCCAACGTCCTGACTTTC	CASSYQGGLTSGANVLTF
TRBV18	TRBJ2-7	many	-	TGTGCCAGCTCACCACCGAAAGGGTCCTCCTACGAGCAGTACTTC	CASSPPKGSSYEQYF
TRBV20-1	TRBJ2-5	few	TRBD2	TGCAGTGCTGGCGGACTAGCGCAGACCCAGTACTTC	CSAGGLAQTQYF
TRBV4-3	TRBJ2-7	-	TRBD2	TGCGCCAGCAGCCCATCGGGGGGTGGGGACTACGAGCAGTACTTC	CASSPSGGGDYEQYF
TRBV29-1	TRBJ2-5	-	-	TGCAGCGTTGAGGTGGGGCCCGCAGGAGGGACCCAGTACTTC	CSVEVGPAGGTQYF
TRBV4-2	TRBJ2-1	-	TRBD2	TGTGCCAGCAGCCGCATAAATAGCGGGGTCGCCTACAATGAGCAGTTCTTC	CASSRINSGVAYNEQFF
TRBV12-3/TRBV12-4	TRBJ2-3	-	-	TGTGCCAGCCTCCTAGATACGCAGTATTTT	CASLLDTQYF
TRBV12-3/TRBV12-4	TRBJ1-2	-	TRBD1	TGTGCCAGCAGGGCCGGGACAGTCGATGGCTACACCTTC	CASRAGTVDGYTF
TRBV11-2	TRBJ2-7	few	-	TGTGCCAGCAGCTTATATTACGGTCCCTACGAGCAGTACTTC	CASSLYYGPYEQYF
TRBV29-1	TRBJ1-2	few	-	TGCAGCGTGTCAGACAATTTAGGCTACACCTTC	CSVSDNLGYTF
TRBV20-1	TRBJ2-1	-	TRBD2	TGCAGTGCTAGATCAATAGCGGGGGGATACAATGAGCAGTTCTTC	CSARSIAGGYNEQFF
TRBV6-5	TRBJ1-1	-	-	TGTGCCAGCAACAACGACGGGAACACTGAAGCTTTCTTT	CASNNDGNTEAFF
TRBV29-1	TRBJ1-2	-	-	TGCAGCGTTGAAGAGGGCGGCAGGGGAGCGTATAACTATGGCTACACCTTC	CSVEEGGRGAYNYGYTF
TRBV4-3	TRBJ2-7	-	-	TGCGCCAGCAGCCAAGGGGGACTTCTCTACGAGCAGTACTTC	CASSQGGLLYEQYF
TRBV6-2/TRBV6-3	TRBJ2-4	few	-	TGTGCCAGCAGTTACTCGAGAGTAGCCAAAAACATTCAGTACTTC	CASSYSRVAKNIQYF
TRBV6-4	TRBJ2-3	-	-	TGTGCCAGCTCCCGAACTAGTGTGGATACGCAGTATTTT	CASSRTSVDTQYF
TRBV5-1	TRBJ2-1	few	-	TGCGCCAGCAGCTTTCAGACTTCCAGCTCCTACAATGAGCAGTTCTTC	CASSFQTSSSYNEQFF